A selection of T cell receptor beta chains follows, all from one sample in a study of blood T cells in healthy people across ages. TCRdb used MiXCR to reprocess the 5' RACE reads, holding one entry per CDR3 protein. The sample holds about 640,000 distinct CDR3 sequences; roughly 53% are singletons and the top ten take approximately 37%. Sequenced input: blood. These receptors were collected from a man aged 55 to 70 in good health. CDR3s include the opening cysteine and the closing phenylalanine or tryptophan. D genes are given only for firm matches. A row's size may be missing; if present it is once, few, many or a size class.

>-|TRBD2|TRBV6-5|TRBJ2-1
CASSYGSSGRYNEQFF
TGTGCCAGCAGTTACGGGTCTAGCGGGCGCTACAATGAGCAGTTCTTC
>many|TRBD2|TRBV4-2|TRBJ2-5
CASSLGTSQSSGVQETQYF
TGTGCCAGCAGCCTCGGTACGAGTCAATCTAGCGGGGTCCAAGAGACCCAGTACTTC
>few|TRBD1|TRBV10-2|TRBJ1-2
CASSPTGVQLLNYGYTF
TGCGCCAGCAGCCCGACAGGGGTCCAACTCCTTAACTATGGCTACACCTTC
>-|-|TRBV14|TRBJ1-2
CASSRYRSEGYTF
TGTGCCAGCAGCCGCTACAGGAGCGAGGGCTACACCTTC
>few|TRBD1|TRBV20-1|TRBJ2-7
CSAHRGSYEQYF
TGCAGTGCTCACAGGGGTTCCTACGAGCAGTACTTC
>-|-|TRBV5-6|TRBJ2-1
CASSHQALRHEQFF
TGTGCCAGCAGCCATCAGGCCCTTCGCCATGAGCAGTTCTTC
>few|-|TRBV20-1|TRBJ1-5
CSATGHYSNQPQHF
TGCAGTGCCACAGGTCATTATAGCAATCAGCCCCAGCATTTT
>-|-|TRBV12-3/TRBV12-4|TRBJ2-7
CASSFRGGHEQYF
TGTGCCAGCAGTTTCAGGGGGGGGCACGAGCAGTACTTC
>-|-|TRBV7-2|TRBJ1-2
CASSLGGHGYTF
TGTGCCAGCAGCTTAGGGGGGCATGGCTACACCTTC
>-|-|TRBV10-3|TRBJ2-3
CAIGRGEGGTDTQYF
TGTGCCATCGGGCGCGGGGAAGGAGGAACAGATACGCAGTATTTT
>-|-|TRBV9|TRBJ2-7
CASSNLYEQYF
TGTGCCAGCAGCAACCTCTACGAGCAGTACTTC
>many|TRBD2|TRBV3-1|TRBJ2-3
CASSPGVAGRSTDTQYF
TGTGCCAGCAGCCCAGGGGTAGCGGGGCGTAGCACAGATACGCAGTATTTT
>-|TRBD1|TRBV18|TRBJ2-5
CASSPRTGAEETQYF
TGTGCCAGCTCACCCCGGACAGGGGCAGAAGAGACCCAGTACTTC
>-|TRBD1|TRBV27|TRBJ2-5
CASLPGTGGPRETQYF
TGTGCCAGCTTACCAGGGACAGGGGGCCCACGGGAGACCCAGTACTTC
>-|-|TRBV4-2|TRBJ1-3
CASSQARVSAGNTIYF
TGTGCCAGCAGCCAAGCCAGGGTTTCGGCTGGAAACACCATATATTTT
>-|-|TRBV12-3/TRBV12-4|TRBJ1-1
CASGKQVDTEAFF
TGTGCCAGCGGTAAACAGGTTGACACTGAAGCTTTCTTT